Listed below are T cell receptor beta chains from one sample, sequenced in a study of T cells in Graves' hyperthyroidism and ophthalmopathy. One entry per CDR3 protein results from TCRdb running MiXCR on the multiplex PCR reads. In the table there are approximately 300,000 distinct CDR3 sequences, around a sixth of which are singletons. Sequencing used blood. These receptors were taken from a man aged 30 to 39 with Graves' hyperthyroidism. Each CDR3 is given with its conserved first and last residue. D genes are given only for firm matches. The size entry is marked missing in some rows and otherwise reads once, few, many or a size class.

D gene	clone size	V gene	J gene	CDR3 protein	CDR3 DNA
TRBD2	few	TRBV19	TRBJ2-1	CASSIGRLAGPGGNEQFF	TGTGCCAGTAGTATAGGTCGACTAGCGGGACCAGGTGGGAATGAGCAGTTCTTC
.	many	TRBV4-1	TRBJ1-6	CASSQAILDSPLHF	TGCGCCAGCAGCCAAGCTATCCTTGATTCACCCCTCCACTTT
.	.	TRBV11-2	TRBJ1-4	CASSPSPGEALFF	TGTGCCAGCAGCCCTTCACCCGGGGAAGCACTGTTTTTT
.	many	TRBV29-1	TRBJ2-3	CSVGSGDTQYF	TGCAGCGTTGGTTCCGGGGATACGCAGTATTTT
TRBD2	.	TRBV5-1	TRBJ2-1	CASSLASGRHNEQFF	TGCGCCAGCAGCTTGGCTAGCGGGAGGCACAATGAGCAGTTCTTC
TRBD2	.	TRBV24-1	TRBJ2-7	CATSDTGTSGEQYF	TGTGCCACCAGTGACACCGGGACTAGCGGCGAGCAGTACTTC
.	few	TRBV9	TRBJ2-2	CASSPREVSGELFF	TGTGCCAGCAGCCCACGCGAAGTTTCCGGGGAGCTGTTTTTT
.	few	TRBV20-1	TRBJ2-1	CSASLTGSEVEQFF	TGCAGTGCTAGCCTGACTGGAAGTGAGGTCGAGCAGTTCTTC
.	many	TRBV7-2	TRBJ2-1	CASSLTTGYNEQFF	TGTGCCAGCAGCTTGACGACAGGCTACAATGAGCAGTTCTTC
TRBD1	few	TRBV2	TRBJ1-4	CASSAQGRGEKLFF	TGTGCCAGCAGTGCACAGGGCAGGGGGGAAAAACTGTTTTTT
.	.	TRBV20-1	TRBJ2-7	CSARDLDSSYEQYF	TGCAGTGCTAGAGATCTTGACAGCTCTTACGAGCAGTACTTC
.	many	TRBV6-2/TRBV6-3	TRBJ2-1	CASSYMGSGNNEQFF	TGTGCCAGCAGTTACATGGGATCGGGCAACAATGAGCAGTTCTTC
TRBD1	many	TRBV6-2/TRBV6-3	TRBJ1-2	CASRLTGMVNGYTF	TGTGCCAGCAGACTGACAGGGATGGTGAATGGCTACACCTTC
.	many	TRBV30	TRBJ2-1	CAWSMGGPYNEQFF	TGTGCCTGGAGTATGGGGGGTCCCTACAATGAGCAGTTCTTC
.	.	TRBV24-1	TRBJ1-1	CATSDAGDTEAFF	TGTGCCACCAGTGATGCAGGGGACACTGAAGCTTTCTTT
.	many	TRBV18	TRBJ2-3	CASSPPRVADTQYF	TGTGCCAGCTCACCACCGCGGGTGGCAGATACGCAGTATTTT
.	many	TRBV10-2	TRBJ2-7	CASTLTDSYEQYF	TGCGCCAGCACCCTGACGGACTCCTACGAGCAGTACTTC
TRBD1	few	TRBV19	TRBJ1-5	CASKATGVRLEQPQHF	TGTGCCAGTAAGGCGACAGGGGTTAGGCTTGAACAGCCCCAGCATTTT
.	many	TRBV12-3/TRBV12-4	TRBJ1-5	CASSTGGNNQPQHF	TGTGCCAGCAGTACTGGGGGAAACAATCAGCCCCAGCATTTT
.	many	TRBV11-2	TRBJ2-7	CASSSSGTRAYEQYF	TGTGCCAGCAGCTCCTCCGGGACCCGCGCCTACGAGCAGTACTTC
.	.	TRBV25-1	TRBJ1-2	CASSGLRGDRGYTF	TGTGCCAGCTCAGGCCTACGGGGAGACCGTGGCTACACCTTC
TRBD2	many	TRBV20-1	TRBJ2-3	CSAEQAGGPVDTQYF	TGCAGTGCAGAACAAGCGGGAGGGCCCGTAGATACGCAGTATTTT
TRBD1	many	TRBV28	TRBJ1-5	CASSTSDRGRLQPQHF	TGTGCCAGCAGTACCAGCGACAGGGGGCGCTTGCAGCCCCAGCATTTT
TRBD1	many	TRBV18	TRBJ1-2	CASSPGTGVSNYGYTF	TGTGCCAGCTCACCTGGGACAGGGGTCTCTAACTATGGCTACACCTTC
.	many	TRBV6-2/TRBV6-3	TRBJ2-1	CASSSEAGPFYNEQFF	TGTGCCAGCAGTTCAGAAGCGGGCCCCTTCTACAATGAGCAGTTCTTC
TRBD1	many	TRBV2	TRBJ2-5	CASSGLTGQLQETQYF	TGTGCCAGCAGTGGATTAACGGGACAGCTACAAGAGACCCAGTACTTC
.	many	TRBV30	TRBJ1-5	CAWSYGLNQPQHF	TGTGCCTGGAGTTACGGATTAAATCAGCCCCAGCATTTT
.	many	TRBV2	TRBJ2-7	CASSEARLSPYEQYF	TGTGCCAGCAGTGAAGCGAGGTTGTCGCCCTACGAGCAGTACTTC
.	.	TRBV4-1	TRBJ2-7	CASSQDAGSYEQYF	TGCGCCAGCAGCCAAGATGCCGGCAGCTACGAGCAGTACTTC
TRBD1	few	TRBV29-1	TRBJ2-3	CSVAGQGADDTQYF	TGCAGCGTCGCGGGACAGGGGGCGGACGATACGCAGTATTTT
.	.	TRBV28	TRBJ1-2	CASTKPGHYGYTF	TGTGCCAGCACGAAGCCCGGACACTACGGCTACACCTTC
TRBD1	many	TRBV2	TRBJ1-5	CASSGGTGGAFQPQHF	TGTGCCAGCAGTGGGGGGACAGGGGGCGCATTTCAGCCCCAGCATTTT
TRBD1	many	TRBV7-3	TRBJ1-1	CASSSKPGQGAEAFF	TGTGCCAGCAGCAGCAAACCGGGACAGGGAGCTGAAGCTTTCTTT
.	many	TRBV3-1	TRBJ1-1	CASSQGARGGAFF	TGTGCCAGCAGCCAAGGGGCCAGAGGGGGAGCTTTCTTT
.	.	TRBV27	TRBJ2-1	CASSHYRQSYNEQFF	TGTGCCAGCAGTCACTACCGACAGTCCTACAATGAGCAGTTCTTC
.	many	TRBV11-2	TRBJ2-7	CASSPPGGGAQQYF	TGTGCCAGCAGCCCACCAGGAGGGGGGGCGCAGCAGTACTTC
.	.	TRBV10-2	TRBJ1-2	CASTRVGYTF	TGCGCCAGCACCAGGGTTGGCTACACCTTC
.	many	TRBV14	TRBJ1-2	CASSRGQDGYTF	TGTGCCAGCAGCCGAGGGCAGGATGGCTACACCTTC
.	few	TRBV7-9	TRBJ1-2	CASSLVGVYGYTF	TGTGCCAGCAGCTTAGTCGGGGTGTATGGCTACACCTTC
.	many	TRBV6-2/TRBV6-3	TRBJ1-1	CASGQPNTEAFF	TGTGCCAGCGGACAGCCGAACACTGAAGCTTTCTTT
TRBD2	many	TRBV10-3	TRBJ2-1	CAAARSGAQDEQFF	TGTGCCGCCGCAAGGAGCGGGGCCCAGGATGAGCAGTTCTTC
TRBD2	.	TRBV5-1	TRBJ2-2	CASSRLAGGLAGELFF	TGCGCCAGCAGCCGTTTAGCGGGAGGTTTGGCCGGGGAGCTGTTTTTT
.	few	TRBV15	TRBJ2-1	CATSRDRGAYNEQFF	TGTGCCACCAGCAGAGACCGGGGAGCCTACAATGAGCAGTTCTTC
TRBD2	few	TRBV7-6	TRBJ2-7	CASSPTRGLAGDGTYEQYF	TGTGCCAGCAGCCCTACTAGGGGACTAGCGGGAGACGGGACCTACGAGCAGTACTTC
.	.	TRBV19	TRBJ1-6	CASSPQGFGNSPLHF	TGTGCCAGTAGTCCCCAGGGATTTGGTAATTCACCCCTCCACTTT
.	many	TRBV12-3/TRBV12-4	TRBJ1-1	CASSFINTEAFF	TGTGCCAGCAGTTTTATAAACACTGAAGCTTTCTTT
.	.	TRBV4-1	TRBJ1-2	CASSQLGNADYGYTF	TGCGCCAGCAGCCAACTGGGGAACGCTGACTATGGCTACACCTTC
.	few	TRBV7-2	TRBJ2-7	CASSLVETGHPLEQYF	TGTGCCAGCAGCTTAGTCGAGACAGGACATCCCTTGGAGCAGTACTTC
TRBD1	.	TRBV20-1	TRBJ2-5	CSAWDRGETQYF	TGCAGTGCCTGGGACAGGGGGGAGACCCAGTACTTC
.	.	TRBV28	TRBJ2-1	CASTTGPYNEQFF	TGTGCCAGCACGACAGGCCCCTACAATGAGCAGTTCTTC